The 18 T cell receptor beta chains below were found in one sample sequenced in a study of vaccination effects on CD4 cells after COVID-19. Clones were read by immunoSEQ multiplex PCR, and TCRdb kept only the in-frame ones, dropping some. The data contain about 65,000 clones, 70% to 80% of them singletons. No antigen has been assigned to these receptors. CD4+ T cells specific for antigen were expanded with viral peptide pools by the ViraFEST assay before sequencing. The culture ran for 10 days, and then CD4+ T cells were isolated. Each vaccine recipient was nucleocapsid antibody negative and had no prior SARS-CoV-2 infection. Material: CD4+ T cells from PBMCs cultured with HCoV-NL63 spike peptides, obtained before COVID-19 vaccination. All receptors come from a human donor who received a COVID-19 vaccine.

The chain links TRBV5-1 to TRBJ2-3; no firm D call. The germline V gene encodes CDR1 SGHRS and CDR2 YFSETQ. Trimming cost V 0 bases and J 2 bases, with 10 bases left between them. The CDR3 covers 15 residues. This CDR3 reads CASSLASRFTDTQYF. CDR3 bases: TGCGCCAGCAGCTTGGCTTCGCGATTCACAGATACGCAGTATTTT.

The chain is built from TRBV7-9 and TRBJ1-4; perhaps TRBD1 as D (6 bases). V lost 5 bases and J lost 8, with 15 bases in between. Germline-derived CDR1 and CDR2 are SEHNR and FQNEAQ (reference sequence). This CDR3 has 14 residues. CDR3 sequence reads: CASSPGASEEKLFF. The CDR3 coding sequence is TGTGCCAGCAGCCCAGGGGCTTCGGAGGAAAAACTGTTTTTT.

The V call is TRBV30, the J call TRBJ1-4; 9 nucleotides line up with TRBD1. Germline values: CDR1 GTSNPN, CDR2 SVGIG (reference sequence). V lost 0 bases and J lost 8; bases outside the gene matches: 4. The CDR3 loop spans 14 amino acids. CDR3 protein: CAWSVRTGVEKLFF. In DNA form, the CDR3 reads TGTGCCTGGAGTGTCCGGACAGGGGTGGAAAAACTGTTTTTT.

This chain links TRBV4-2 with TRBJ1-2; no reliable D call. Germline V CDR1 and CDR2: LGHNA, YNFKEQ. This CDR3 contains 14 residues. V was clipped by 1 base and J by 4 bases, with 10 bases between them. The CDR3 loop is CASSQGLSSYGYTF. The CDR3, as DNA: TGTGCCAGCAGCCAAGGTCTATCTAGCTATGGCTACACCTTC.

V usage is TRBV7-9 and J usage is TRBJ1-4, with 10 bases lining up with TRBD1. The CDR3 sequence is 16 residues long. Losses at the gene ends were 2 bases for V and 4 bases for J; bases not matched to a gene: 4. The germline V gene encodes CDR1 SEHNR and CDR2 FQNEAQ (reference sequence). The CDR3 is CASSLLGQGFNEKLFF. The CDR3 nucleotides are TGTGCCAGCAGCTTATTGGGACAGGGGTTTAATGAAAAACTGTTTTTT.

V gene TRBV6-5 combines with J gene TRBJ2-2; D may be TRBD2 (6 bases). CDR1 MNHEY and CDR2 SVGAGI come from the germline V gene. The CDR3 runs to 15 residues. V was clipped by 6 bases and J by 4 bases, with 15 bases between them. The CDR3, as DNA: TGTGCCAGCAGCGCAGGGACTGCGGGCACCGGGGAGCTGTTTTTT. Protein: CASSAGTAGTGELFF.

This chain connects TRBV5-1 to TRBJ2-2; TRBD2 matches 12 bases. The CDR3 has 16 amino acids. Trimming took 7 bases from V and 4 from J; bases not matched to a gene: 8. CDR1 is SGHRS, CDR2 YFSETQ, per germline. CDR3 sequence reads: CASGTSGGQITGELFF. The CDR3 region has the DNA TGCGCCAGCGGAACTAGCGGGGGGCAAATCACCGGGGAGCTGTTTTTT.

V and J are TRBV7-2 and TRBJ2-7, with D possibly matching TRBD2 (6 bases). Germline V gene data show CDR1 as SGHTA and CDR2 as FQGNSA. There are 13 residues in the CDR3. Trimming removed 3 bases from V and 6 bases from J, with 12 bases in between. CDR3 in DNA: TGTGCCAGCAGCTTCCCCGGGGGATCCGAGCAGTACGTC. Amino acids: CASSFPGGSEQYV.

The J gene is TRBJ2-5, the V gene TRBV7-7; the D is unclear. V lost 8 bases to trimming and J lost 4 bases, with 11 bases between them. Germline lookup yields CDR1 SSHAT and CDR2 FNYEAQ (reference sequence). The CDR3 spans 12 residues. The CDR3 loop is CASAATGETQYF. CDR3 coding DNA: TGTGCCAGCGCCGCGACCGGAGAGACCCAGTACTTC.

The genes are TRBV7-2 and TRBJ2-3, with a possible D match to TRBD1 (6 bases). Germline V gene data show CDR1 as SGHTA and CDR2 as FQGNSA. This CDR3 has 14 amino acids. V was clipped by 5 bases and J by 2 bases, with 11 bases between them. CDR3 coding DNA: TGTGCCAGCAGCCCGAACAGGGCCACAGATACGCAGTATTTT. Protein: CASSPNRATDTQYF.

The chain combines TRBV6-5 with TRBJ2-5; a weak D match, TRBD2 (6 bases). V dropped 7 bases and J dropped 4 bases, with 19 bases sitting between them. The CDR3 covers 15 residues. Germline V CDR1 and CDR2: MNHEY, SVGAGI. The CDR3: CASTSRSGERETQYF. CDR3 coding DNA: TGTGCCAGCACTAGCCGATCGGGGGAAAGAGAGACCCAGTACTTC.

The chain links TRBV4-3 to TRBJ1-1; D perhaps matches TRBD1 (6 bases). The germline V and J ends were trimmed by 4 bases and 1 base, with 13 bases remaining between them. Per the germline V gene, CDR1 is LGHNA and CDR2 is YSLEER. This CDR3 region has 15 residues. The CDR3 region is CASSPRDTENTEAFF. Here the CDR3 DNA reads TGCGCCAGCAGCCCCAGGGACACGGAGAACACTGAAGCTTTCTTT.

This chain links TRBV5-6 with TRBJ1-2; D gene ambiguous. The V end was cut by 2 bases, the J end by 1 base, with 9 bases between. The CDR3 covers 14 residues. CDR1 is SGHDT, CDR2 YYEEEE, per germline. The CDR3 coding sequence is TGTGCCAGCAGCTTAAACAAGCTTAACTATGGCTACACCTTC. Translated, it gives CASSLNKLNYGYTF.

The V and J genes are TRBV24-1 and TRBJ2-6; perhaps TRBD1 as D (6 bases). The germline CDR1 and CDR2 sequences are KGHDR and SFDVKD. V lost 4 bases and J lost 2, with 11 bases in between. The CDR3 consists of 16 residues. For the CDR3, the DNA is TGTGCCACCAGTGACCCAGGGGTTGCTGGGGCCAACGTCCTGACTTTC. Translation: CATSDPGVAGANVLTF.

The chain couples TRBV6-2 or TRBV6-3 to TRBJ1-1, with a tentative D call TRBD1 (5 bases). V was shortened by 5 bases and J by 4 bases, with 17 bases between the two germline ends. Germline loops: CDR1 MNHEY, CDR2 SVGEGT. The CDR3 consists of 15 residues. As DNA, the CDR3 is TGTGCCAGCAGTCCCATGGCCCGGGGCTTCACTGAAGCTTTCTTT. Translating gives CASSPMARGFTEAFF.

The V gene is TRBV6-1, the J gene TRBJ1-2, with D uncertain. The CDR3 is 14 residues long. V gave up 1 base and J gave up 4 bases, with 10 bases separating them. The germline gives CDR1 MNHNS, CDR2 SASEGT. For the CDR3, the DNA is TGTGCCAGCAGTGAAGGGCCCAGCGCCTATGGCTACACCTTC. It yields the protein CASSEGPSAYGYTF.

CDR3 coding DNA: TGTGCCAGCAGCCGCCGGACCAGAGAGACCCAGTACTTC. Translation: CASSRRTRETQYF. The rearrangement uses TRBV5-8 and TRBJ2-5; D gene uncertain. The CDR3 is 13 amino acids. V lost 4 bases, J lost 4 bases, and 11 bases lay in between. The germline V gene encodes CDR1 SGHTS and CDR2 YDEGEE.

This rearrangement joins TRBV15 to TRBJ1-5; no clear D. The germline gives CDR1 LNHNV, CDR2 YYDKDF (reference sequence). Trimming cost V 0 bases and J 6 bases, with 9 bases left between them. CDR3 length equals 14 residues. The DNA for the CDR3 is TGTGCCACCAGCAGAGACCTGGACGGTCAGCCCCAGCATTTT. Its protein product is CATSRDLDGQPQHF.